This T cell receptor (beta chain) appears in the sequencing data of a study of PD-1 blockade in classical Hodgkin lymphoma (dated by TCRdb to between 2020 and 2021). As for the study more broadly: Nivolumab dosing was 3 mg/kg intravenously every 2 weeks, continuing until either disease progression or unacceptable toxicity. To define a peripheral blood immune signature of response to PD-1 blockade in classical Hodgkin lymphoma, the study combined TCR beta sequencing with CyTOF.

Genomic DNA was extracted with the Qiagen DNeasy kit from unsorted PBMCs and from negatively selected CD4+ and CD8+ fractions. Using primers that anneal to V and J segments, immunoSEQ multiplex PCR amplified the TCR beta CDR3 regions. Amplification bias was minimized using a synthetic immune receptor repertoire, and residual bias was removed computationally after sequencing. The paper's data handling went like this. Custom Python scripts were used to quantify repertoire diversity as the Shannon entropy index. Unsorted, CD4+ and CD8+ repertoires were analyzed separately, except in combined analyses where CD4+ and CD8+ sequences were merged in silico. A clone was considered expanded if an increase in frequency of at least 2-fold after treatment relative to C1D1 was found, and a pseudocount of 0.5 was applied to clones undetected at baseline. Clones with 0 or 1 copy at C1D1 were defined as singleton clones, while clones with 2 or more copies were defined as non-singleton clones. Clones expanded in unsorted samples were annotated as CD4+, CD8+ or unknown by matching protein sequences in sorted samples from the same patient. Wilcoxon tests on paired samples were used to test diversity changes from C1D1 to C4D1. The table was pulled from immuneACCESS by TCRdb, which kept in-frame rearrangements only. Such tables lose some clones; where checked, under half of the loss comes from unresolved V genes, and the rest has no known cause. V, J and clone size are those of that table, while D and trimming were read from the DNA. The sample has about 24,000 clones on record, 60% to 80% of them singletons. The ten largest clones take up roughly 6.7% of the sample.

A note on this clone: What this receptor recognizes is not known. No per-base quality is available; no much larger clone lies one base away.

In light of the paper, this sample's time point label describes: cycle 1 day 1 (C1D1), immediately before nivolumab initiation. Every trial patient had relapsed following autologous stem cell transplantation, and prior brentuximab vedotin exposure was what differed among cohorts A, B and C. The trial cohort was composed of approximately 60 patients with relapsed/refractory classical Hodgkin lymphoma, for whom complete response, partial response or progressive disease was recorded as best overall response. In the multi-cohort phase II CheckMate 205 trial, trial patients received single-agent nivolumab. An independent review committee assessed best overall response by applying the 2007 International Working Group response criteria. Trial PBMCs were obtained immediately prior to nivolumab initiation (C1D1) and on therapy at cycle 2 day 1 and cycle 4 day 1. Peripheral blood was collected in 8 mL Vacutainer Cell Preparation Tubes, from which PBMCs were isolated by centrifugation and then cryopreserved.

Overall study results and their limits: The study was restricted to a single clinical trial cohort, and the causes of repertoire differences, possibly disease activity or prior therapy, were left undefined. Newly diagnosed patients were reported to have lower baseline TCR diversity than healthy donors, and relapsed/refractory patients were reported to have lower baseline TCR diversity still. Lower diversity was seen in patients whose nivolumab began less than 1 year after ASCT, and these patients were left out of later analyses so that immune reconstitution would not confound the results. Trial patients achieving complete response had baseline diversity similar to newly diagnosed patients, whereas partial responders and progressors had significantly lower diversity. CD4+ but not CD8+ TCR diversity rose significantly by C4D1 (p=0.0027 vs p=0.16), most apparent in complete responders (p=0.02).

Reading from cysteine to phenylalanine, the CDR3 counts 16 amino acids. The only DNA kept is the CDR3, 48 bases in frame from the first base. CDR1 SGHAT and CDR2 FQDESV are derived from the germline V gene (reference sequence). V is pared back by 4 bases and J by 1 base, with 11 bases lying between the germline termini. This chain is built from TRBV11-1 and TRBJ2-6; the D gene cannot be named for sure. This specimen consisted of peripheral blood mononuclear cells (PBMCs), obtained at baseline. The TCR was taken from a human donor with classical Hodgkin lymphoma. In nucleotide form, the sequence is TGTGCCAGCAGCTCCTCCCCGCGATCTGGGGCCAACGTCCTGACTTTC. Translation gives CASSSSPRSGANVLTF. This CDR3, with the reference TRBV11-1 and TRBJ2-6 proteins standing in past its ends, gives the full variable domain EAEVAQSPRYKITEKSQAVAFWCDPISGHATLYWYRQILGQGPELLVQFQDESVVDDSQLPKDRFSAERLKGVDSTLKIQPAELGDSAMYLCASSSSPRSGANVLTFGAGSRLTVL.